Below, 11 T cell receptor beta chains from the same sample are listed, as sequenced in a study of blood T cell repertoires in COVID-19. This table comes from immunoSEQ multiplex PCR, and its TCRdb copy is limited to in-frame clones, with some not included. The sample lists roughly 140,000 clones, 70% to 90% seen once, with roughly 13% in the top ten. What was sequenced was peripheral blood. The receptors shown here come from a man in his sixties with active or convalescent COVID-19.

This chain joins TRBV7-3 and TRBJ1-1; TRBD1 matches at 7 bases. V gave up 5 bases and J gave up 5 bases; unmatched junction bases: 8. The CDR3 extends over 14 amino acids. The germline V gene encodes CDR1 SGHTA and CDR2 FQGTGA. The CDR3 here is CASSQTGIGTEAFF. The CDR3, as DNA: TGTGCCAGCAGCCAGACAGGGATTGGGACTGAAGCTTTCTTT.

This chain uses TRBV6-4 with TRBJ2-3; 9 positions match TRBD2. There are 16 residues in the CDR3. Germline V lookup: CDR1 MRHNA, CDR2 SNTAGT. J lost 2 bases, V lost 2 bases, and 5 bases had no gene match. CDR3 residues: CASSDEAGGPTDTQYF. The CDR3 nucleotides read TGTGCCAGCAGTGACGAGGCGGGAGGGCCCACAGATACGCAGTATTTT.

The chain couples TRBV9 to TRBJ2-1, with 10 bases lining up with TRBD2. J was trimmed by 7 bases and V by 4 bases; bases with no gene match: 8. CDR1 is SGDLS, CDR2 YYNGEE, per germline. CDR3 length: 15 amino acids. The CDR3 reads CASSHPGLATNEQFF. The CDR3, as DNA: TGTGCCAGCAGCCACCCGGGACTAGCGACTAATGAGCAGTTCTTC.

The V and J genes are TRBV7-2 and TRBJ2-7; TRBD1 matches 12 bases. V trimming: 3 bases; J trimming: 5 bases; junction bases outside the gene matches: 8. There are 16 residues in the CDR3. Germline-derived CDR1 and CDR2 are SGHTA and FQGNSA. The DNA for the CDR3 is TGTGCCAGCAGCTTTTTACCGGGACAGGGGGCCGACGAGCAGTACTTC. Its protein is CASSFLPGQGADEQYF. Combining the CDR3 with reference TRBV7-2 and TRBJ2-7 gives the whole variable domain GAGVSQSPSNKVTEKGKDVELRCDPISGHTALYWYRQSLGQGLEFLIYFQGNSAPDKSGLPSDRFSAERTGGSVSTLTIQRTQQEDSAVYLCASSFLPGQGADEQYFGPGTRLTVT.

The chain is built from TRBV28 and TRBJ1-2; a possible D gene is TRBD1 (6 bases). V was cut by 2 bases and J by 2 bases, with 12 bases left in between. The CDR3 length is 15 residues. Germline CDR1 MDHEN, CDR2 SYDVKM. This CDR3 reads CASSLQGHRNYGYTF. The CDR3 nucleotides are TGTGCCAGCAGTTTACAGGGACATCGGAACTATGGCTACACCTTC.

The CDR3 protein is CASSFGSLDEQFF. The CDR3 DNA follows: TGTGCCAGCAGCTTCGGTTCCCTGGATGAGCAGTTCTTC. The J gene is TRBJ2-1, the V gene TRBV11-2; no reliable D call. The V and J ends lost 3 bases and 8 bases respectively, with 11 bases between them. CDR3 length: 13 residues. Germline V gene lookup returns CDR1 SGHAT and CDR2 FQNNGV.

The chain recombines TRBV5-1 with TRBJ1-5; maybe TRBD1 (5 bases). The CDR3 runs to 14 residues. Germline V gene lookup returns CDR1 SGHRS and CDR2 YFSETQ. V was cut by 2 bases and J by 2 bases, with 8 bases left in between. The CDR3 DNA is TGCGCCAGCAGCTTACAGGCGGGCAATCAGCCCCAGCATTTT. Protein product: CASSLQAGNQPQHF.

This chain connects TRBV6-7 to TRBJ1-5; 7 bases match TRBD1. TRBV6-7 is placed among ORFs of uncertain function. The CDR3 spans 17 residues. V shed 6 bases, J shed 5 bases, and the junction held 16 bases outside the gene matches. CDR3 amino acids: CASSLSQGTGEDQPQHF. The DNA for the CDR3 is TGTGCCAGCAGCTTATCACAGGGGACGGGGGAGGATCAGCCCCAGCATTTT.

V and J are TRBV3-1 (or the pseudogene TRBV3-2) and TRBJ1-1, with D uncertain. V was pared by 3 bases and J by 0 bases, with 8 bases between. CDR1 is LGHDT, CDR2 YNNKEL, per germline (reference sequence). The CDR3 has 14 amino acids. The CDR3 region is CASSHPTVNTEAFF. In nucleotides, the CDR3 is TGTGCCAGCAGCCACCCCACGGTGAACACTGAAGCTTTCTTT.

The chain links TRBV5-8 to TRBJ2-3; TRBD1 might be the D (6 bases). V was shortened by 3 bases and J by 8 bases, with 16 bases between the two germline ends. This CDR3 is built from 14 residues. Germline V lookup: CDR1 SGHTS, CDR2 YDEGEE. CDR3 in DNA: TGTGCCAGCAGCTACCCCGGAAGAGGGGGTACGCAGTATTTT. Its protein product is CASSYPGRGGTQYF.

The genes are TRBV7-2 and TRBJ2-1, with D tentatively TRBD2 (5 bases). Trimming left V 1 base short and J 1 base short, with 8 bases between. The CDR3 runs to 15 residues. CDR1 and CDR2 from the germline V gene are SGHTA and FQGNSA. The CDR3 spells CASSLVGVSYNEQFF. CDR3 DNA: TGTGCCAGCAGCTTAGTGGGAGTATCCTACAATGAGCAGTTCTTC.